These 2 T cell receptor beta chains were sequenced from one sample in a study of response to subunit inactivated influenza vaccine. From the RT-PCR reads, TCRdb called clonotypes with MiXCR, one entry per CDR3 protein. The table has hundreds of thousands of distinct CDR3 sequences, about a fifth seen once. Sequences were derived from PBMCs from blood, sampled 21 months after vaccination. These receptors were collected from a man aged 50 to 69 who received an inactivated influenza vaccine.

In its sample, this clonotype was seen a few times. The V call is TRBV5-1, the J call TRBJ2-1; TRBD2 matches 7 bases. The CDR3 consists of 16 residues. Germline V gene data show CDR1 as SGHRS and CDR2 as YFSETQ. V shed 0 bases, J shed 7 bases, and the junction held 10 bases outside the gene matches. CDR3 sequence: CASSLVSGKGSNEQFF. The CDR3 DNA is TGCGCCAGCAGCTTGGTGAGCGGGAAGGGCTCGAATGAGCAGTTCTTC. Full variable domain (rest looked up from reference TRBV5-1 and TRBJ2-1): KAGVTQTPRYLIKTRGQQVTLSCSPISGHRSVSWYQQTPGQGLQFLFEYFSETQRNKGNFPGRFSGRQFSNSRSEMNVSTLELGDSALYLCASSLVSGKGSNEQFFGPGTRLTVL.

This chain joins TRBV6-5 and TRBJ1-2; no clear D. V lost 0 bases to trimming and J lost 7 bases, with 18 bases between them. Germline V gene sequence: CDR1 MNHEY, CDR2 SVGAGI. The CDR3 sequence is 16 residues long. The CDR3 DNA reads as TGTGCCAGCAGTTACTCGAGAACGGGAAAGGGTGGTGGCTACACCTTC. Translated, it gives CASSYSRTGKGGGYTF.